Following are 20 T cell receptor beta chains from one sample sequenced in a study of identical twins. TCRdb re-derived calls from the 5' RACE reads in MiXCR, one entry per CDR3 protein. The sample shows a few hundred thousand distinct CDR3 sequences, roughly 10% of them seen only once. This sample was shared with a second study, whose subject was yellow fever vaccine responses in identical twins.

Sequencing was carried out using CD8+ T cells sorted from blood. The receptors here all came from a woman under 30 in good health.

The table lists this clonotype with many counts. The V and J genes are TRBV7-8 and TRBJ1-1; 11 bases agree with TRBD1. The CDR3 has 17 residues. CDR1 and CDR2 (germline): SGHVS, FQNEAQ. V trimming: 5 bases; J trimming: 0 bases; junction bases outside the gene matches: 8. CDR3 residues: CASSPWTGGWLNTEAFF. In DNA form, the CDR3 reads TGTGCCAGCAGCCCTTGGACAGGGGGCTGGTTGAACACTGAAGCTTTCTTT.

This clonotype appeared a few times. V is TRBV27 and J is TRBJ2-7; maybe TRBD2 (5 bases). Germline assignment: CDR1 MNHEY and CDR2 SMNVEV (reference sequence). CDR3 length equals 14 residues. V was cut by 8 bases and J by 2 bases, with 16 bases left in between. The DNA for the CDR3 is TGTGCCAGCGCCATGCGCGGGTTAGCCTACGAGCAGTACTTC. Protein product: CASAMRGLAYEQYF.

This clonotype was seen repeatedly, ten times or more. The chain combines TRBV5-6 with TRBJ2-1; D unresolved. CDR1 is SGHDT, CDR2 YYEEEE, per germline. Trimming shortened V by 2 bases and J by 0 bases, and 9 bases separated the two germline ends. The length of the CDR3 is 15 residues. The CDR3 protein is CASSLDPSSYNEQFF. The CDR3, as DNA: TGTGCCAGCAGCTTAGATCCGAGCTCCTACAATGAGCAGTTCTTC. Combining the CDR3 with reference TRBV5-6 and TRBJ2-1 gives the whole variable domain DAGVTQSPTHLIKTRGQQVTLRCSPKSGHDTVSWYQQALGQGPQFIFQYYEEEERQRGNFPDRFSGHQFPNYSSELNVNALLLGDSALYLCASSLDPSSYNEQFFGPGTRLTVL.

V usage is TRBV11-1 and J usage is TRBJ2-1; D may be TRBD1 (7 bases). Germline V gene sequence: CDR1 SGHAT, CDR2 FQDESV (reference sequence). The CDR3 totals 20 residues. The V end lost 1 base, the J end lost 12 bases, and 34 bases lay between the germline ends. The CDR3: CASSLVGRTGTSFFLQGQFF. Written as DNA, the CDR3 is TGTGCCAGCAGCTTAGTGGGGAGGACAGGAACAAGTTTTTTTCTACAGGGGCAGTTCTTC.

This clonotype was detected only a few times. The chain combines TRBV27 with TRBJ2-3; D unclear. This CDR3 is 17 amino acids long. Trimming shortened V by 5 bases and J by 6 bases, and 24 bases separated the two germline ends. Germline V gene sequence: CDR1 MNHEY, CDR2 SMNVEV (reference sequence). The CDR3 spells CASSQSPGPSVMDTQYF. The CDR3 DNA sequence: TGTGCCAGCAGTCAATCCCCCGGTCCCAGTGTTATGGATACGCAGTATTTT.

V is TRBV7-8 and J is TRBJ2-7; no firm D call. The CDR3 is made up of 14 amino acids. Germline V gene lookup returns CDR1 SGHVS and CDR2 FQNEAQ. With 1 base removed from V and 3 bases from J, the gap between germline ends came to 10 bases. The CDR3 loop is CASSLGGFGYEQYF. The CDR3 region has the DNA TGTGCCAGCAGCTTAGGTGGGTTCGGCTACGAGCAGTACTTC.

This clonotype occurred many times. The chain recombines TRBV6-5 with TRBJ2-5, with D perhaps given as TRBD1 or TRBD2 (5 bases each). The CDR3 loop spans 14 amino acids. V was shortened by 2 bases and J by 5 bases, with 12 bases between the two germline ends. Germline CDR1 MNHEY, CDR2 SVGAGI. CDR3 coding DNA: TGTGCCAGCAGTTACCACGGGACGGCGGAGACCCAGTACTTC. Translating it yields CASSYHGTAETQYF.

This clonotype was detected a few times. The chain recombines TRBV29-1 with TRBJ2-7; D not certain. CDR1 and CDR2 (germline): SQVTM, ANQGSEA. The CDR3 loop spans 13 amino acids. V lost 3 bases and J 1 base, leaving 10 bases between the germline ends. CDR3: CSVDLAGSYEQYF. DNA for the CDR3: TGCAGCGTTGATCTGGCAGGATCCTACGAGCAGTACTTC.

This clonotype was detected only a few times. This sequence joins TRBV4-1 and TRBJ2-2; D is unclear. Germline CDR1 and CDR2: MGHRA and YSYEKL. This CDR3 has 12 amino acids. V shed 1 base and J shed 11 bases, with 8 bases lying between them. The CDR3 loop is CASSQAPPELFF. DNA of the CDR3: TGCGCCAGCAGCCAAGCTCCCCCCGAGCTGTTTTTT.

This rearrangement joins TRBV10-3 to TRBJ2-7; 7 bases are a match to TRBD1. The junction had 4 bases not matched to a gene; V was cut back by 6 bases and J by 2 bases. Per the germline V gene, CDR1 is ENHRY and CDR2 is SYGVKD. The CDR3 spans 13 residues. The CDR3, as DNA: TGTGCCATCAGCGACAGGGTAACCTACGAGCAGTACTTC. As protein: CAISDRVTYEQYF.

This clonotype was seen many times. The chain uses TRBV3-1 and TRBJ1-1; possible D gene TRBD1, 6 bases. The germline V and J ends were trimmed by 0 bases and 1 base, with 12 bases remaining between them. The CDR3 consists of 16 residues. The V gene's germline CDR1 is LGHDT and CDR2 YNNKEL (reference sequence). The DNA for the CDR3 is TGTGCCAGCAGCCAAGAGTGGGACACCCCGAACACTGAAGCTTTCTTT. Amino acids: CASSQEWDTPNTEAFF. The variable domain in full, with the rest retrieved from reference TRBV3-1 and TRBJ1-1, is DTAVSQTPKYLVTQMGNDKSIKCEQNLGHDTMYWYKQDSKKFLKIMFSYNNKELIINETVPNRFSPKSPDKAHLNLHINSLELGDSAVYFCASSQEWDTPNTEAFFGQGTRLTVV.

In its sample, this clonotype was seen a few times. The rearrangement uses TRBV10-3 and TRBJ2-7; 12 bases line up with TRBD1. Trimming at V came to 6 bases and at J to 3 bases, leaving 3 bases not matched to a gene. The CDR3 is made up of 14 amino acids. Germline V CDR1 and CDR2: ENHRY, SYGVKD. CDR3 nucleotide sequence: TGTGCCATCAGGGGGACAGGGGGCTTCTACGAGCAGTACTTC. Its protein product is CAIRGTGGFYEQYF.

This clonotype occurred many times. The chain recombines TRBV18 with TRBJ2-7, with 13 bases identical to TRBD2. The CDR3 totals 15 residues. The germline V gene encodes CDR1 KGHSH and CDR2 LQKENI. After removal of 4 bases from V and 3 bases from J, the junction contained 3 bases not matched to a gene. This CDR3 reads CASSLGTSGDYEQYF. CDR3 coding DNA: TGTGCCAGCTCACTAGGGACTAGCGGGGACTACGAGCAGTACTTC.

This clonotype has just a few counts. The V and J genes are TRBV6-2 or TRBV6-3 and TRBJ2-1; 9 nucleotides match TRBD2. This CDR3 has 17 residues. The trim removed 0 bases at V and 2 bases at J, leaving 5 bases unmatched. The germline V gene has CDR1 MNHEY and CDR2 SVGEGT. The CDR3 sequence is CASSYSRLAETYNEQFF. The CDR3 DNA reads TGTGCCAGCAGTTACTCCCGACTAGCGGAAACCTACAATGAGCAGTTCTTC.

The sample holds a few counts of this clonotype. The chain recombines TRBV7-9 with TRBJ2-1, with a weak D call TRBD1 (6 bases). The V end lost 3 bases, the J end lost 5 bases, and 14 bases lay between the germline ends. Per germline, CDR1 SEHNR and CDR2 FQNEAQ (reference sequence). CDR3 length: 15 residues. CDR3 sequence: CASSLTQGLNNEQFF. Here the CDR3 DNA reads TGTGCCAGCAGCTTGACACAGGGCCTCAACAATGAGCAGTTCTTC.

This chain joins TRBV6-1 and TRBJ2-5; the match to TRBD1 covers 7 bases. V shed 6 bases, J shed 2 bases, and the junction held 3 bases outside the gene matches. This CDR3 is built from 13 residues. Germline V CDR1 and CDR2: MNHNS, SASEGT. The CDR3 here is CASRPGQQETQYF. CDR3 coding DNA: TGTGCCAGCAGACCGGGACAGCAAGAGACCCAGTACTTC.

Only a few counts were recorded for this clonotype. The chain is built from TRBV27 and TRBJ2-7; 8 positions agree with TRBD2. The CDR3 covers 14 residues. V was clipped by 5 bases and J by 3 bases; unmatched bases: 6. In germline, CDR1 is MNHEY, CDR2 SMNVEV (reference sequence). CDR3 sequence (DNA): TGTGCCAGCAGTCACGCCGGGACTAGCTACGAGCAGTACTTC. Protein: CASSHAGTSYEQYF.

This rearrangement joins TRBV7-9 to TRBJ2-7; maybe TRBD1 (5 bases). V lost 5 bases and J 2 bases, leaving 16 bases between the germline ends. The CDR3 is 15 residues long. CDR1 SEHNR and CDR2 FQNEAQ come from the germline V gene (reference sequence). CDR3 sequence reads: CASSTSQDTPYEQYF. CDR3 DNA sequence: TGTGCCAGCAGCACCTCCCAGGACACTCCCTACGAGCAGTACTTC.

This clonotype was observed at least ten times. The V and J genes are TRBV12-3 or TRBV12-4 and TRBJ2-2; 8 bases align to TRBD1. J was trimmed by 6 bases and V by 4 bases; bases with no gene match: 4. The CDR3 sequence is 14 residues long. The CDR3 coding sequence is TGTGCCAGCAGTTCGACAGGGGCTCCCGGGGAGCTGTTTTTT. Translated, it gives CASSSTGAPGELFF.

This clonotype was found a few times. The chain employs TRBV29-1 and TRBJ2-7; D might be TRBD1 (5 bases). Trimming took 1 base from V and 1 from J, leaving 11 bases between them. CDR1 and CDR2 (germline): SQVTM, ANQGSEA. CDR3 size: 14 residues. The CDR3 sequence: CSVEVGRESYEQYF. The CDR3 bases are TGCAGCGTTGAAGTTGGCAGGGAATCCTACGAGCAGTACTTC.